One sample yielded the 8 T cell receptor beta chains listed below, sequenced in a study of naive and memory T cell subsets. An equimolar mix of two oligonucleotides served as the beta constant-region primer for TRBC1 and TRBC2. Four rounds of PCR amplified the ligated cDNA using nested alpha and beta constant-region primers plus SP2. TCRdb re-called the UMI-ligation and nested PCR reads through MiXCR, storing one row per CDR3 protein. The sample shows 7,000 to 9,000 distinct CDR3 sequences, 25% to 35% of them seen only once. What was sequenced was CD8+ TEMRA cells from blood. Subset indicated: effector memory re-expressing CD45RA, CD45RA+ CD27-. These receptors were collected from a human donor in good health.

The CDR3, as DNA: TGTGCCAGCAGCTTAGTAACTAGCGGGGGGGGGGAGCTGTTTTTT. This codes for CASSLVTSGGGELFF. This chain links TRBV7-2 with TRBJ2-2; TRBD2 matches at 12 bases. V was clipped by 1 base and J by 8 bases; unmatched bases: 2. Looked up from germline, CDR1 is SGHTA and CDR2 is FQGNSA. The CDR3 spans 15 residues.

V gene TRBV18 combines with J gene TRBJ1-2; 7 bases line up with TRBD1. The CDR3 is 15 amino acids. The germline gives CDR1 KGHSH, CDR2 LQKENI. The junction had 6 bases not matched to a gene; V was cut back by 2 bases and J by 3 bases. This CDR3 reads CASSPDLTGDYGYTF. CDR3 coding DNA: TGTGCCAGCTCACCAGACCTTACAGGGGACTATGGCTACACCTTC. The whole variable domain, filled in from reference TRBV18 and TRBJ1-2, reads NAGVMQNPRHLVRRRGQEARLRCSPMKGHSHVYWYRQLPEEGLKFMVYLQKENIIDESGMPKERFSAEFPKEGPSILRIQQVVRGDSAAYFCASSPDLTGDYGYTFGSGTRLTVV.

V is TRBV13 and J is TRBJ2-5; possible D gene TRBD1, 6 bases. V was trimmed by 5 bases and J by 3 bases, leaving 10 bases between them. Germline-derived CDR1 and CDR2 are PRHDT and FYEKMQ (reference sequence). CDR3 size: 13 residues. The CDR3 loop is CASSPRDKETQYF. The CDR3 DNA sequence: TGTGCCAGCAGCCCACGGGACAAAGAGACCCAGTACTTC.

This clonotype is labeled as medium-sized (0.01 to 0.1%). The rearrangement links TRBV9 to TRBJ2-7, with D possibly called TRBD1 or TRBD2 (6 bases each). From germline, CDR1 is SGDLS and CDR2 YYNGEE. With 0 bases removed from V and 5 bases from J, the gap between germline ends came to 15 bases. The length of the CDR3 is 15 residues. The CDR3 is CASSVGAGEDDEQYF. The CDR3 DNA sequence: TGTGCCAGCAGCGTAGGGGCAGGGGAGGACGACGAGCAGTACTTC.

The chain joins TRBV6-5 to TRBJ2-1; 9 bases fit TRBD2. The CDR3 sequence is 15 residues long. From germline, CDR1 is MNHEY and CDR2 SVGAGI. The trim removed 6 bases at V and 5 bases at J, leaving 8 bases unmatched. The CDR3 sequence: CASRDGLANHNEQFF. The CDR3 DNA sequence: TGTGCCAGCAGGGACGGACTAGCGAACCACAATGAGCAGTTCTTC.

This chain connects TRBV7-9 to TRBJ2-5; 7 bases map to TRBD2. There are 17 residues in the CDR3. The V segment lost 4 bases and the J segment 2 bases; nucleotides outside the gene matches: 13. Germline V gene lookup returns CDR1 SEHNR and CDR2 FQNEAQ (reference sequence). The CDR3 DNA reads TGTGCCAGCAGCTCCGGGAGGCGAGGGGTGGGTCAAGAGACCCAGTACTTC. It encodes CASSSGRRGVGQETQYF.

The genes are TRBV4-2 and TRBJ2-4; the D gene is possibly TRBD1 (5 bases). This CDR3 contains 15 residues. The V end was cut by 1 base, the J end by 13 bases, with 20 bases between. Per the germline V gene, CDR1 is LGHNA and CDR2 is YNFKEQ. The chain's CDR3 is CASSQGRATESAQYF. In nucleotides, the CDR3 is TGTGCCAGCAGCCAAGGTCGAGCGACAGAATCGGCCCAGTACTTC.

This clonotype was detected only once. This rearrangement joins TRBV19 to TRBJ2-5; TRBD2 might be the D (5 bases). Trimming left V 3 bases short and J 2 bases short, with 10 bases between. The CDR3 has 14 amino acids. Germline CDR1 LNHDA, CDR2 SQIVND (reference sequence). CDR3 DNA: TGTGCCAGTAGTATCGGAGGAGCGCAAGAGACCCAGTACTTC. This encodes CASSIGGAQETQYF.